This T cell receptor beta chain stems from a study of blood T cells in healthy people across ages. Findings and caveats of the study: Unsorted PBMC material precluded a definitive naive versus antigen-experienced comparison.

A sample-barcoded 5' primer and a J-beta primer mix were used in a second PCR of about 6 to 11 cycles. A single record per CDR3 protein comes from TCRdb applying MiXCR to the 5' RACE reads. The sample yields over 1,500,000 distinct CDR3 sequences, roughly 50% seen once. Note on this clonotype: The antigen remains undetermined.

The CDR3 contains 16 residues. The germline CDR1 and CDR2 sequences are MNHNS and SASEGT. The V segment lost 2 bases and the J segment 2 bases; nucleotides outside the gene matches: 7. The clonotype originates from a woman between 40 and 50 years old in good health. The chain combines TRBV6-1 with TRBJ2-3, with 7 bases fitting TRBD2. The specimen sequenced was blood. DNA of the CDR3: TGTGCCAGCAGTGAATTGTCGGGGGGTCCCACAGATACGCAGTATTTT. Translated: CASSELSGGPTDTQYF.